This T cell receptor beta chain was captured by sequencing in a study of cytomegalovirus exposure and HLA in healthy donors. Per the germline V gene, CDR1 is GTSNPN and CDR2 is SVGIG (reference sequence). The CDR3 covers 15 residues. V was cut by 7 bases and J by 3 bases, with 19 bases left in between. PCR involved 60 Vbeta and 13 Jbeta primers. Only in-frame clones appear in the TCRdb table, and some are missing; sequencing was by immunoSEQ multiplex PCR. The sample has 120,000 or so clones, about 80% seen once. The sample was PBMCs. V gene TRBV30 combines with J gene TRBJ2-1; D is perhaps TRBD2 (5 bases). The clonotype originates from a male donor in good health and CMV-seronegative. CDR3 residues: CAFTGWDGSYNEQFF. In DNA, the CDR3 is TGTGCCTTCACGGGGTGGGATGGGAGCTACAATGAGCAGTTCTTC.